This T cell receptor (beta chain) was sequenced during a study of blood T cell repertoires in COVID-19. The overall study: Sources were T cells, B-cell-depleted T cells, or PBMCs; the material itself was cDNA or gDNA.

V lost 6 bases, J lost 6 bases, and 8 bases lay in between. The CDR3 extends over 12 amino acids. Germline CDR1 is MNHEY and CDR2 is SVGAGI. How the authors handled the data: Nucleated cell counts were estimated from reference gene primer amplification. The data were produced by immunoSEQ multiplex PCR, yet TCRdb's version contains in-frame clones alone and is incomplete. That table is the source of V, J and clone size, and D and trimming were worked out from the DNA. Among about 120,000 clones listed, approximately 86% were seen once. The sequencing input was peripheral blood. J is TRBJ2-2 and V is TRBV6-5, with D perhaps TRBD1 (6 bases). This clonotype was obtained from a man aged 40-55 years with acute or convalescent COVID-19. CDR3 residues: CASRDSPGELFF. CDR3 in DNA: TGTGCCAGCAGGGACAGTCCCGGGGAGCTGTTTTTT.